Each of the 17 T cell receptor beta chains below was sequenced from the same sample in a study of shared clonotypes between healthy human individuals. Naive CD8 isolation took CD45RO-negative cells positively selected for CCR7 and excluded terminally differentiated effector memory CD45RA+ cells. This table comes from immunoSEQ multiplex PCR, and its TCRdb copy is limited to in-frame clones, with some not included. The table has 2 million to 2.5 million clones, around 93% seen once. What was sequenced was naive CD8+ T cells from PBMCs. Receptor source: a man younger than 35 in good health. Some clones in this sample may be carry-over from other donors' samples.

As concerns this clone: Its ends do not fully match the called genes, so a read error is possible. The CDR3 nucleotides read TGTGCCAGCAGCCAAGGAGGAGGTTCTAAGTATGGCTACACCTTC. The encoded protein is CASSQGGGSKYGYTF. This chain connects TRBV14 to TRBJ1-2; unclear D gene. Germline V gene lookup returns CDR1 SGHDN and CDR2 FVKESK. CDR3 length equals 15 residues. The full variable domain, completed using reference TRBV14 and TRBJ1-2, is EAGVTQFPSHSVIEKGQTVTLRCDPISGHDNLYWYRRVMGKEIKFLLHFVKESKQDESGMPNNRFLAERTGGTYSTLKVQPAELEDSGVYFCASSQGGGSKYGYTFGSGTRLTVV.

This clone was observed once. The rearrangement joins TRBV7-8 to TRBJ2-3; TRBD1 matches 12 bases. This CDR3 is built from 16 residues. After removal of 5 bases from V and 1 base from J, the junction contained 4 bases not matched to a gene. Germline loops: CDR1 SGHVS, CDR2 FQNEAQ. The DNA for the CDR3 is TGTGCCAGCAGCACAGGGACAGGGGGCGGCACAGATACGCAGTATTTT. The encoded protein is CASSTGTGGGTDTQYF. Looking up the rest from reference TRBV7-8 and TRBJ2-3 gives the full variable domain: GAGVSQSPRYKVAKRGQDVALRCDPISGHVSLFWYQQALGQGPEFLTYFQNEAQLDKSGLPSDRFFAERPEGSVSTLKIQRTQQEDSAVYLCASSTGTGGGTDTQYFGPGTRLTVL.

V and J are TRBV7-3 and TRBJ2-1, with TRBD1 matching 9 bases. Germline lookup yields CDR1 SGHTA and CDR2 FQGTGA. The ends lost 0 bases at V and 7 bases at J; junction bases unmatched: 13. The CDR3 spans 18 residues. The CDR3 here is CASSLTREFWDRENEQFF. CDR3 nucleotides: TGTGCCAGCAGCTTAACTCGTGAGTTTTGGGACAGGGAGAATGAGCAGTTCTTC.

This clone was seen more than once but under ten times. J is TRBJ1-1 and V is TRBV9, with D uncertain. The CDR3 consists of 15 residues. Deletions cut 1 base from V and 1 base from J, with 11 bases between. Looked up from germline, CDR1 is SGDLS and CDR2 is YYNGEE. The CDR3 DNA is TGTGCCAGCAGCGTATCGAGTTCGGGGAACACTGAAGCTTTCTTT. This encodes CASSVSSSGNTEAFF.

V and J are TRBV6-5 and TRBJ2-7, with TRBD1 identical over 11 bases. The V and J ends lost 10 bases and 4 bases, in that order; junction bases with no gene match: 6. Germline lookup yields CDR1 MNHEY and CDR2 SVGAGI. The CDR3 is made up of 13 amino acids. The CDR3 bases are TGTGCCACTTCGGACAGGGGGCTGTACGAGCAGTACTTC. It codes for CATSDRGLYEQYF.

The chain combines TRBV14 with TRBJ1-1; a weak D match, TRBD1 (6 bases). V was clipped by 4 bases and J by 1 base, with 13 bases between them. The CDR3 has 15 amino acids. Germline CDR1 and CDR2: SGHDN and FVKESK. CDR3 in amino acids: CASSLVSRGNTEAFF. Here the CDR3 DNA reads TGTGCCAGCAGCCTCGTAAGCAGGGGGAACACTGAAGCTTTCTTT.

This clone was picked up one time. This sequence joins TRBV9 and TRBJ2-3, with D perhaps TRBD2 (5 bases). Germline V gives CDR1 SGDLS, CDR2 YYNGEE. The length of the CDR3 is 15 residues. The V end was cut by 0 bases, the J end by 3 bases, with 11 bases between. DNA for the CDR3: TGTGCCAGCAGCGTAGCTACGGGGTGGACAGATACGCAGTATTTT. Translation: CASSVATGWTDTQYF. The entire variable domain, with the rest obtained from reference TRBV9 and TRBJ2-3, is as follows: DSGVTQTPKHLITATGQRVTLRCSPRSGDLSVYWYQQSLDQGLQFLIQYYNGEERAKGNILERFSAQQFPDLHSELNLSSLELGDSALYFCASSVATGWTDTQYFGPGTRLTVL.

This clone was counted a single time. The sample holds other DNA sequences that translate to the same CDR3. The gene calls are TRBV6-5 and TRBJ2-3; D not resolved. The CDR3 loop spans 13 amino acids. The V end was cut by 0 bases, the J end by 4 bases, with 5 bases between. CDR1 and CDR2 from the germline V gene are MNHEY and SVGAGI. DNA for the CDR3: TGTGCCAGCAGTTACTCGATTGCAGATACGCAGTATTTT. It codes for CASSYSIADTQYF.

The chain has TRBV4-1 and TRBJ2-7, with a possible D match to TRBD2 (6 bases). Germline V CDR1 and CDR2: MGHRA, YSYEKL. The CDR3 has 15 amino acids. V was pared by 3 bases and J by 3 bases, with 15 bases between. CDR3 region: CASSHGAGLHYEQYF. The CDR3 nucleotides read TGCGCCAGCAGCCACGGGGCGGGACTTCACTACGAGCAGTACTTC.

V is TRBV28 and J is TRBJ2-3; 7 nucleotides align to TRBD1. CDR3 length equals 15 residues. Germline CDR1 reads MDHEN; CDR2 reads SYDVKM. The V gene end was trimmed by 6 bases and the J gene end by 0 bases; junction bases not matched to a gene: 6. CDR3 protein: CASSLGQQSTDTQYF. CDR3 bases: TGTGCCAGCAGCCTGGGACAGCAAAGCACAGATACGCAGTATTTT.

The chain joins TRBV11-2 to TRBJ2-1; D gene ambiguous. V was clipped by 5 bases and J by 6 bases, with 20 bases between them. Germline V lookup: CDR1 SGHAT, CDR2 FQNNGV. There are 16 residues in the CDR3. The CDR3 loop reads CASSAAAVGIFNEQFF. CDR3 nucleotide sequence: TGTGCCAGCAGCGCCGCGGCAGTGGGGATATTCAATGAGCAGTTCTTC.

This chain uses TRBV25-1 with TRBJ2-7; tentatively, D is TRBD1 or TRBD2 (6 bases each). CDR1 is MGHDK, CDR2 SYGVNS, per germline. V was clipped by 5 bases and J by 7 bases, with 21 bases between them. This CDR3 has 15 residues. CDR3 sequence reads: CASSKLRDNPREQYF. The DNA for the CDR3 is TGTGCCAGCAGTAAACTGCGGGACAACCCTAGGGAGCAGTACTTC.

This chain joins TRBV6-1 and TRBJ1-1; D might be TRBD1 (5 bases). The V and J ends lost 7 bases and 7 bases respectively, with 13 bases between them. CDR1 is MNHNS, CDR2 SASEGT, per germline. The CDR3 is made up of 12 amino acids. The CDR3 region has the DNA TGTGCCAGCATTAAGCCGGGACTTGAAGCTTTCTTT. Translation: CASIKPGLEAFF.

The V gene is TRBV5-4, the J gene TRBJ2-1; perhaps TRBD2 as D (5 bases). Per the germline V gene, CDR1 is SGHNT and CDR2 is YYREEE (reference sequence). V gave up 1 base and J gave up 0 bases, with 8 bases separating them. This CDR3 is built from 15 residues. CDR3 in amino acids: CASSLKRFSYNEQFF. CDR3 sequence (DNA): TGTGCCAGCAGCTTGAAGCGGTTCTCCTACAATGAGCAGTTCTTC. The variable domain in full, with the rest retrieved from reference TRBV5-4 and TRBJ2-1, is ETGVTQSPTHLIKTRGQQVTLRCSSQSGHNTVSWYQQALGQGPQFIFQYYREEENGRGNFPPRFSGLQFPNYSSELNVNALELDDSALYLCASSLKRFSYNEQFFGPGTRLTVL.

V gene TRBV30 combines with J gene TRBJ2-7; TRBD1 aligns across 9 bases. Losses at the gene ends were 0 bases for V and 11 bases for J; bases not matched to a gene: 14. Germline lookup yields CDR1 GTSNPN and CDR2 SVGIG (reference sequence). This CDR3 spans 15 amino acids. The CDR3 is CAWSVLPPRDRVKYF. In DNA, the CDR3 is TGTGCCTGGAGTGTACTCCCCCCCCGGGACAGGGTGAAGTACTTC. Looking up the rest from reference TRBV30 and TRBJ2-7 gives the full variable domain: SQTIHQWPATLVQPVGSPLSLECTVEGTSNPNLYWYRQAAGRGLQLLFYSVGIGQISSEVPQNLSASRPQDRQFILSSKKLLLSDSGFYLCAWSVLPPRDRVKYFGPGTRLTVT.

The chain carries TRBV27 and TRBJ2-3, with TRBD2 matching over 12 bases. The CDR3 contains 16 residues. The J segment lost 5 bases and the V segment lost 5 bases, leaving 8 bases of the junction unmatched. From germline, CDR1 is MNHEY and CDR2 SMNVEV (reference sequence). The chain's CDR3 is CASSPPRLAGVDTQYF. CDR3 bases: TGTGCCAGCAGTCCCCCCCGACTAGCGGGAGTAGATACGCAGTATTTT.

The chain employs TRBV28 and TRBJ2-7, with D possibly TRBD1 on 7 matching bases. V was cut by 6 bases and J by 1 base, with 19 bases left in between. The germline gives CDR1 MDHEN, CDR2 SYDVKM. This CDR3 is 16 amino acids long. The CDR3 protein is CASRPVGRDSSYEQYF. CDR3 sequence (DNA): TGTGCCAGCAGGCCAGTGGGGCGGGACAGTTCCTACGAGCAGTACTTC.